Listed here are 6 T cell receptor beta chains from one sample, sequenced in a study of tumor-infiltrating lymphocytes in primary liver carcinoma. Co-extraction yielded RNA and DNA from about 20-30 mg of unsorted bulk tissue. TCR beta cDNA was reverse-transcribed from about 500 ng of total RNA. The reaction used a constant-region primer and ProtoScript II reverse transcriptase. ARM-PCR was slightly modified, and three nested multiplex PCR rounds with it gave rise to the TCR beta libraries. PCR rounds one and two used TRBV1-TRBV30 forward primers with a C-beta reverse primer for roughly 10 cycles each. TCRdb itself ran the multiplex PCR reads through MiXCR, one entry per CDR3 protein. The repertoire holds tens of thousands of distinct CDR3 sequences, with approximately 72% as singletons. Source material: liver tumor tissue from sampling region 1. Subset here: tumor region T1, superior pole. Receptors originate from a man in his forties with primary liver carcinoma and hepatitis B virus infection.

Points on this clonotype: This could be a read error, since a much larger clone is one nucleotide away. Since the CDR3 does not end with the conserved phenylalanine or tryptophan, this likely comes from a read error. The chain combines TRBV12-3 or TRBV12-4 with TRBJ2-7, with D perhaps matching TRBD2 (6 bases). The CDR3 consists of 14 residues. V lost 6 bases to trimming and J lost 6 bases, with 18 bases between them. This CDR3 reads CASSPPAGLSEQYL. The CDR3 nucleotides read TGTGCCAGCAGCCCCCCGGCGGGGCTAAGCGAGCAGTACCTC.

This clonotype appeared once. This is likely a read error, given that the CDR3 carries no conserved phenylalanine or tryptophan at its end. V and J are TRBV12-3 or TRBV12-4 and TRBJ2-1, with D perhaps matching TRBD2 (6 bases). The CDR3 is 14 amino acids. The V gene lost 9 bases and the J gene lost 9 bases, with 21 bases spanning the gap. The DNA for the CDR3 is TGTGCCAGTACTACAGGTCGGAGGGGCAGTGAGCAGTTCCTC. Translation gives CASTTGRRGSEQFL.

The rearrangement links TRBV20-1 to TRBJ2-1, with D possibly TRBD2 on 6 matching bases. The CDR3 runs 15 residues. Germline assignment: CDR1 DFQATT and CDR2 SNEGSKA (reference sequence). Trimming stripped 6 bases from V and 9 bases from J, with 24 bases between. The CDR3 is CSALGWGESTAEQFF. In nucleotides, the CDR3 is TGCAGTGCCCTTGGGTGGGGGGAGAGCACGGCTGAGCAGTTCTTC.

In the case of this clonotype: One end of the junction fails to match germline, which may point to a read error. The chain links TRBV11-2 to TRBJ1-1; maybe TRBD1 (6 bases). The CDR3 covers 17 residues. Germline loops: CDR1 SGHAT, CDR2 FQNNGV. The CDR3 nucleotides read TGTACCAGCTGCCGAATGGGGGGACAAGGGTTCGGCACTGAAGCTTTCTTT. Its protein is CTSCRMGGQGFGTEAFF.

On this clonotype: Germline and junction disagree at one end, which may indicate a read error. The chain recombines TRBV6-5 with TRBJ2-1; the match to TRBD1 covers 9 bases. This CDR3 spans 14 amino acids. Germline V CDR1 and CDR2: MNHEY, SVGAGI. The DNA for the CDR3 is TGTACCAGCATTCCGGGACAGGGCGGTCAGGAGCAGTTCTTC. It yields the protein CTSIPGQGGQEQFF.

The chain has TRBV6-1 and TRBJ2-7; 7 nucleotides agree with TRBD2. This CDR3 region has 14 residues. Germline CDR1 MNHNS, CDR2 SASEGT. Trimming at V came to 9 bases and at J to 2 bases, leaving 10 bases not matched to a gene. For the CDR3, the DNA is TGTGCCAGTAGTCTTGGTCTAGCGGCCTACGAGCAGTACTTC. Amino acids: CASSLGLAAYEQYF.